Listed below are T cell receptor beta chains from one sample, sequenced in a study of preoperative IRX-2 immunotherapy in early breast cancer. Assay: immunoSEQ multiplex PCR; the TCRdb copy retains only in-frame clones and omits some. The sample carries around 39,000 clones, roughly 94% recorded once. Sequences were derived from tumor tissue, sampled after IRX-2 immunotherapy. These receptors all come from a human donor with breast cancer. Both conserved end residues are part of each CDR3. The D gene is left open where the match is weak. Some rows mark clone size as missing; the rest say once, few, many or name a class of expanded clone.

v_call	clone_size	j_call	d_call	cdr3_nt	cdr3_aa
TRBV18	NA	TRBJ1-6	TRBD1	TGTGCCAGCTCACCACTCGGGACAGATCATAATTCACCCCTCCACTTT	CASSPLGTDHNSPLHF
TRBV15	NA	TRBJ2-5	TRBD1	TGTGCCACCAGCAGAGATAGGGGACAGGAAGAGACCCAGTACTTC	CATSRDRGQEETQYF
TRBV2	NA	TRBJ1-6	NA	TGTGCCAGCAGTGACCACAGGGAGGTGGGTTCACCCCTCCACTTT	CASSDHREVGSPLHF
TRBV21-1	NA	TRBJ1-1	NA	TGTGCCACCATGGCCTATATCGGTCGGGGGTACACTGAAGCTTTCTTT	CATMAYIGRGYTEAFF
TRBV7-3	NA	TRBJ2-5	NA	TGTGCCAGCAGCTTAAAAGGAGGGTCCAAGTACTTC	CASSLKGGSKYF
TRBV15	NA	TRBJ2-3	NA	TGTGCCACCAGCGGTCGTGTGCAGGCAGATACGCAGTATTTT	CATSGRVQADTQYF
TRBV5-4	NA	TRBJ1-2	TRBD1	TGTGCCAGCAGCTTGGAGCCAGGGGGCGGCTACACCTTC	CASSLEPGGGYTF
TRBV4-2	NA	TRBJ1-2	NA	TGTGCCAGCAGCCAAGGGATATCGACGTCGGGATATGGCTACACCTTC	CASSQGISTSGYGYTF
TRBV7-9	few	TRBJ1-5	TRBD1	TGTGCCAGCAGCTCGACAGGGGCGAGGCAGCCCCAGCATTTT	CASSSTGARQPQHF
TRBV19	NA	TRBJ1-1	TRBD1	TGTGCCAGTAGTATCGGGACAGGCGAAGACAGGGGCTCAAGGTATATACACACTGAAGCTTTCTTT	CASSIGTGEDRGSRYIHTEAFF
TRBV7-2	NA	TRBJ2-7	NA	TGTGCCAGCAGCACGTCAAGGGGCGACGAGCAGTACTTC	CASSTSRGDEQYF
TRBV27	NA	TRBJ2-5	TRBD2	TGTGCCAGCAGTTTTGCGGGAGGGACCTTCCAAGAGACCCAGTACTTC	CASSFAGGTFQETQYF
TRBV29-1	once	TRBJ1-3	NA	TGCAGCGTTGCGGGGGGGGGAGGAAACACCATATATTTT	CSVAGGGGNTIYF
TRBV5-4	NA	TRBJ2-2	TRBD1	TGTGCCAGCACCGGACAGGGAGTTGGCACCGGGGAGCTGTTTTTT	CASTGQGVGTGELFF
TRBV28	NA	TRBJ1-2	NA	TGTGCCAGCAGTTTCGGAGGCTACTATGGCTACACCTTC	CASSFGGYYGYTF
TRBV28	NA	TRBJ2-3	TRBD2	TGTGCCAGCAGGACTAGCGGGGGGGCCGAGCCAGATACGCAGTATTTT	CASRTSGGAEPDTQYF
TRBV11-2	once	TRBJ1-6	NA	TGTGCCAGCAGCTTAGGGTCACCCCTCCACTTT	CASSLGSPLHF
TRBV9	NA	TRBJ2-1	NA	TGTGCCAGCAGCGTAGGTCCCCTCCCCTACAATGAGCAGTTCTTC	CASSVGPLPYNEQFF
TRBV6-1	NA	TRBJ1-5	NA	TGTGCCAGCAGTGCTCAGGTGGGGCTCTATCAGCCCCAGCATTTT	CASSAQVGLYQPQHF
TRBV7-2	NA	TRBJ1-1	NA	TGTGCCAGCAGCTTCGGTTACACTGAAGCTTTCTTT	CASSFGYTEAFF
TRBV5-1	NA	TRBJ1-1	NA	TGCGCCAGCAGCCCCATCGTGTCGAACACTGAAGCTTTCTTT	CASSPIVSNTEAFF
TRBV10-3	NA	TRBJ2-2	NA	TGTGCCATCAGAAAGGGCGGACTGAACACCGGGGAGCTGTTTTTT	CAIRKGGLNTGELFF
TRBV16	NA	TRBJ2-7	NA	TGTGCCAGCAGCCAAGAGACACCTTACGAGCAGTACTTC	CASSQETPYEQYF
TRBV6-5	NA	TRBJ2-1	NA	TGTGCCAGCAGTGACTTCTCGAAGAATGAGCAGTTCTTC	CASSDFSKNEQFF
TRBV7-2	NA	TRBJ2-3	NA	TGTGCCAGCAGCTATGTGAGCGGTTCCTATACGCAGTATTTT	CASSYVSGSYTQYF
TRBV28	NA	TRBJ1-2	NA	TGTGCCAGCAGGCCCCAGGGGCGTAACTATGGCTACACCTTC	CASRPQGRNYGYTF
TRBV9	NA	TRBJ2-1	TRBD2	TGTGCCAGCAGCGCGACGATTGGCGGGGGATGGGGGAAGGATGAGCAGTTCTTC	CASSATIGGGWGKDEQFF
TRBV29-1	NA	TRBJ2-5	TRBD2	TGCAGCGTTGAGACTAGCGGGAGGCCAGAGACCCAGTACTTC	CSVETSGRPETQYF
TRBV28	NA	TRBJ1-5	NA	TGTGCCAGCAGTTTATACCGCTATAGCAATCAGCCCCAGCATTTT	CASSLYRYSNQPQHF
TRBV7-3	NA	TRBJ1-2	NA	TGTGCCAGCAGCTCCTCCGGGACAAAGACTGATGGCTACACCTTC	CASSSSGTKTDGYTF
TRBV29-1	NA	TRBJ2-7	NA	TGCAGCGTTGAAGGGACAGCACTCTCCTCCTACGAGCAGTACTTC	CSVEGTALSSYEQYF
TRBV5-1	NA	TRBJ2-3	NA	TGCGCCAGCAGCTTGCCACTATTGGATACGCAGTATTTT	CASSLPLLDTQYF
TRBV28	NA	TRBJ2-7	TRBD1	TGTGCCAGCAGGGCCCCCGGGACAGGGTGGGGCCCCTACGAGCAGTACTTC	CASRAPGTGWGPYEQYF
TRBV9	NA	TRBJ2-7	NA	TGTGCCAGCAGCGTAGGAGGTAGCGGCGGAAAGTACTTC	CASSVGGSGGKYF
TRBV11-2	NA	TRBJ2-1	TRBD2	TGTGCCAGCAGGGGACTAGCGGGTCTCAATGAGCAGTTCTTC	CASRGLAGLNEQFF
TRBV10-3	NA	TRBJ2-6	NA	TGTGCCATCAGTGAATTCACAGGGCCCGGGGCCAACGTCCTGACTTTC	CAISEFTGPGANVLTF
TRBV7-9	NA	TRBJ2-7	NA	TGTGCCAGCAGCTTTGGACGGGCCGAGCAGTACTTC	CASSFGRAEQYF
TRBV6-6	NA	TRBJ1-5	NA	TGTGCCAGCAGTTACGTGGGGGAACAGCCCCAGCATTTT	CASSYVGEQPQHF
TRBV5-1	NA	TRBJ1-3	NA	TGCGCCAGCAGCTCCAGGGGCACTGGAAACACCATATATTTT	CASSSRGTGNTIYF
TRBV2	NA	TRBJ2-1	NA	TGTGCCAGCAGTGTGGCGGAGTACAATGAGCAGTTCTTC	CASSVAEYNEQFF
TRBV10-3	NA	TRBJ2-3	NA	TGTGCCATCAGTGATGGGAATACGCAGTATTTT	CAISDGNTQYF
TRBV6-5	NA	TRBJ2-5	TRBD2	TGTGCCAGCAGTTATTTTGCGGGAGGGATCGAGACCCAGTACTTC	CASSYFAGGIETQYF
TRBV7-9	NA	TRBJ2-1	TRBD2	TGTGCCAGCAGCCCCCATAGCGGGGGGGTCTCCTACAATGAGCAGTTCTTC	CASSPHSGGVSYNEQFF
TRBV29-1	NA	TRBJ1-1	NA	TGCAGCGTGGGGTGGCCCGGGGACACTGAAGCTTTCTTT	CSVGWPGDTEAFF
TRBV27	once	TRBJ1-5	NA	TGTGCCAGCAGTCGGAGCAATCAGCCCCAGCATTTT	CASSRSNQPQHF
TRBV6-5	NA	TRBJ1-5	NA	TGTGCCAGCAGTGCAGGTAGGGGGGATCAGCCCCAGCATTTT	CASSAGRGDQPQHF
TRBV2	once	TRBJ2-2	NA	TGTGCCAGCGTCTTACAGAACACCGGGGAGCTGTTTTTT	CASVLQNTGELFF
TRBV9	NA	TRBJ1-3	NA	TGTGCCAGCAGCGTACGGGACATCCGAAACACCATATATTTT	CASSVRDIRNTIYF
TRBV19	NA	TRBJ2-1	TRBD2	TGTGCCAGTAGTATAGTTCCTAGCGGCAATGAGCAGTTCTTC	CASSIVPSGNEQFF
TRBV9	NA	TRBJ1-1	NA	TGTGCCAGCAGCGTAAGCGCCGTGAACACTGAAGCTTTCTTT	CASSVSAVNTEAFF
TRBV7-2	NA	TRBJ1-2	TRBD1	TGTGCCAGCAGCCGGAGGGACAGTAACTATGGCTACACCTTC	CASSRRDSNYGYTF
TRBV28	NA	TRBJ2-7	NA	TGTGCCAGCAGCGAGGTGGGGACCTACGAGCAGTACTTC	CASSEVGTYEQYF
TRBV6-1	NA	TRBJ1-5	NA	TGTGCCAGCAGTCAGAGTCAAGACCAGCCCCAGCATTTT	CASSQSQDQPQHF
TRBV7-9	few	TRBJ1-2	TRBD1	TGTGCCAGCAGCTCCTTAGACAGGGAGGGTGGTGGCTACACCTTC	CASSSLDREGGGYTF
TRBV7-8	once	TRBJ2-7	TRBD1	TGTGCCAGCAGCTTAGAGGGGACAGGGTCCTACGAGCAGTACTTC	CASSLEGTGSYEQYF
TRBV27	NA	TRBJ2-7	TRBD2	TGTGCCAGCAGCCTTTGGGCTAGCGGGAGATACGAGCAGTACTTC	CASSLWASGRYEQYF
TRBV6-6	NA	TRBJ2-1	TRBD1	TGTGCCAGCGGAGAGGACAGGGGGTGGAATGAGCAGTTCTTC	CASGEDRGWNEQFF
TRBV5-4	NA	TRBJ2-3	NA	TGTGCCAGCAGCTTTGGCTCCGCCCCCGTTACAGATACGCAGTATTTT	CASSFGSAPVTDTQYF
TRBV11-3	NA	TRBJ1-6	NA	TGTGCCAGCAGCGTAAGCGGTTCACCCCTCCACTTT	CASSVSGSPLHF